The 9 T cell receptor beta chains below all came from one sample that was sequenced in a study of beta chain features in type 1 diabetes. No antigen is known for these receptors. Study-wide results and limits: TCRB CDR3s from Type 1 diabetes patients were moderately but significantly shorter in all four CD4+ subsets.

Every bit of the isolated RNA underwent reverse transcription, so sequencing read expressed TCRB transcripts. This table comes from immunoSEQ multiplex PCR, and its TCRdb copy is limited to in-frame clones, with some not included. Counted here are nearly 700,000 clones, about an eighth occurring once; the ten biggest clones make up 0.02% to 0.025%. The specimen sequenced was naive CD4+ T cells from blood. These receptor sequences come from a man younger than 35 with type 1 diabetes.

The J gene is TRBJ2-2, the V gene TRBV15; 7 nucleotides align to TRBD1. Germline CDR1 and CDR2: LNHNV and YYDKDF (reference sequence). The CDR3 has 16 amino acids. V gave up 1 base and J gave up 4 bases; unmatched junction bases: 6. The CDR3 DNA reads TGTGCCACCAGCAGAGGGGCCACAGGGGTCACCGGGGAGCTGTTTTTT. Translating it yields CATSRGATGVTGELFF.

This clone was observed a few times. The J gene is TRBJ2-1, the V gene TRBV7-2; TRBD2 matches 8 bases. Per the germline V gene, CDR1 is SGHTA and CDR2 is FQGNSA. With V trimmed by 2 bases and J by 0 bases, 3 bases remained unmatched. This CDR3 is built from 16 residues. CDR3 nucleotides: TGTGCCAGCAGCTTAAACGCGGGGGGCTCCTACAATGAGCAGTTCTTC. This encodes CASSLNAGGSYNEQFF.

This sequence joins TRBV2 and TRBJ2-2; D unresolved. The CDR3 loop spans 14 amino acids. Trimming removed 6 bases at V and 2 bases at J, with 10 bases between. The germline CDR1 and CDR2 sequences are SNHLY and FYNNEI. The CDR3 DNA reads TGTGCCAGCAGGGGGTCTACTAACACCGGGGAGCTGTTTTTT. Protein sequence: CASRGSTNTGELFF.

The table lists this clone with a few counts. The CDR3: CAWGRWPGTYGYTF. CDR3 coding DNA: TGTGCCTGGGGACGGTGGCCGGGGACCTATGGCTACACCTTC. This chain joins TRBV30 and TRBJ1-2, with D perhaps TRBD1 (5 bases). V lost 5 bases and J 4 bases, leaving 17 bases between the germline ends. This CDR3 comprises 14 residues. Per the germline V gene, CDR1 is GTSNPN and CDR2 is SVGIG (reference sequence).

The chain combines TRBV5-1 with TRBJ2-3, with unresolved D. With 3 bases removed from V and 2 bases from J, the gap between germline ends came to 4 bases. Germline CDR1 reads SGHRS; CDR2 reads YFSETQ. The CDR3 sequence is 12 residues long. CDR3 nucleotides: TGCGCCAGCAGCTCAACCACAGATACGCAGTATTTT. Translated: CASSSTTDTQYF.

The V gene is TRBV18, the J gene TRBJ2-3; possibly TRBD2 for D (6 bases). This CDR3 is built from 15 residues. The germline CDR1 and CDR2 sequences are KGHSH and LQKENI. Trimming left V 3 bases short and J 7 bases short, with 17 bases between. The CDR3 here is CASSPAGQGGNTQYF. CDR3 DNA: TGTGCCAGCTCACCGGCCGGGCAGGGAGGAAATACGCAGTATTTT.

CDR3 loop: CAWTRPLGTFYNSPLHF. The DNA for the CDR3 is TGTGCCTGGACGAGGCCTCTTGGGACCTTTTATAATTCACCCCTCCACTTT. The chain carries TRBV30 and TRBJ1-6; TRBD1 might be the D (5 bases). V was clipped by 4 bases and J by 4 bases, with 20 bases between them. Germline V lookup: CDR1 GTSNPN, CDR2 SVGIG (reference sequence). The CDR3 spans 17 residues.

This clone was observed a handful of times. This rearrangement joins TRBV14 to TRBJ2-3; possibly TRBD1 or TRBD2 for D (5 bases each). Trimming stripped 0 bases from V and 2 bases from J, with 12 bases between. Per the germline V gene, CDR1 is SGHDN and CDR2 is FVKESK. CDR3 length: 16 residues. The CDR3 is CASSQDRGTTTDTQYF. In DNA form, the CDR3 reads TGTGCCAGCAGCCAAGATCGGGGCACAACCACAGATACGCAGTATTTT.

V and J are TRBV28 and TRBJ1-5, with 7 bases identical to TRBD1. The V gene end was trimmed by 7 bases and the J gene end by 7 bases; junction bases not matched to a gene: 4. CDR1 and CDR2 (germline): MDHEN, SYDVKM. CDR3 length equals 12 residues. The CDR3 sequence is CASTQGGQPQHF. The CDR3 DNA reads TGTGCCAGCACCCAGGGGGGACAGCCCCAGCATTTT. The full variable domain, completed using reference TRBV28 and TRBJ1-5, is DVKVTQSSRYLVKRTGEKVFLECVQDMDHENMFWYRQDPGLGLRLIYFSYDVKMKEKGDIPEGYSVSREKKERFSLILESASTNQTSMYLCASTQGGQPQHFGDGTRLSIL.